One sample yielded the 28 T cell receptor beta chains listed below, sequenced in a study of PD-L1 blockade in urothelial cancer. Only in-frame clones appear in the TCRdb table, and some are missing; sequencing was by immunoSEQ multiplex PCR. The sample has about 130,000 clones; less than 85% are singletons. Regarding time point: pretreatment peripheral blood. The specimen was PBMCs, collected around atezolizumab (anti-PD-L1) treatment. The source of these receptors is a man between 45 and 60 years old with urothelial cancer.

This chain links TRBV27 with TRBJ2-7; TRBD1 aligns across 7 bases. The germline gives CDR1 MNHEY, CDR2 SMNVEV (reference sequence). The CDR3 consists of 14 residues. J was trimmed by 3 bases and V by 7 bases; bases with no gene match: 9. The CDR3 here is CASNREGARYEQYF. For the CDR3, the DNA is TGTGCCAGCAATAGAGAGGGGGCGCGCTACGAGCAGTACTTC.

In its sample, this clone was seen a few times. This chain uses TRBV5-1 with TRBJ1-5; TRBD1 agrees at 7 bases. The CDR3 covers 15 residues. CDR1 and CDR2 from the germline V gene are SGHRS and YFSETQ. The trim removed 0 bases at V and 3 bases at J, leaving 3 bases unmatched. DNA of the CDR3: TGCGCCAGCAGCTTGGGAGGGGGCAACAATCAGCCCCAGCATTTT. It is translated as CASSLGGGNNQPQHF.

The V call is TRBV28, the J call TRBJ1-4; 9 positions match TRBD1. Germline lookup yields CDR1 MDHEN and CDR2 SYDVKM. Germline trimming cut 3 bases from V and 8 bases from J; bases unmatched to any gene: 13. The CDR3 totals 17 residues. The CDR3 spells CASSFLRDRDRWEKLFF. For the CDR3, the DNA is TGTGCCAGCAGTTTCCTCCGGGACAGGGATCGGTGGGAAAAACTGTTTTTT. Full variable domain (missing parts from reference TRBV28 and TRBJ1-4): DVKVTQSSRYLVKRTGEKVFLECVQDMDHENMFWYRQDPGLGLRLIYFSYDVKMKEKGDIPEGYSVSREKKERFSLILESASTNQTSMYLCASSFLRDRDRWEKLFFGSGTQLSVL.

J is TRBJ1-5 and V is TRBV4-1, with D possibly being TRBD1 (6 bases). Trimming stripped 0 bases from V and 0 bases from J, with 15 bases between. The germline gives CDR1 MGHRA, CDR2 YSYEKL. The CDR3 loop spans 18 amino acids. CDR3 DNA: TGCGCCAGCAGCCAAGATCCGCAGGGGCTCAATAGCAATCAGCCCCAGCATTTT. Protein product: CASSQDPQGLNSNQPQHF.

The rearrangement joins TRBV6-1 to TRBJ2-7; 8 bases agree with TRBD2. J gave up 6 bases and V 2 bases, and 6 bases lay outside the gene matches. The CDR3 covers 14 residues. Germline loops: CDR1 MNHNS, CDR2 SASEGT. CDR3 bases: TGTGCCAGCAGTGAATACACTAGCGGTGTCGAGCAGTACTTC. Its protein is CASSEYTSGVEQYF.

This clone was seen a single time. The chain's CDR3 is CSAVPDGTGGEQFF. CDR3 bases: TGCAGCGCCGTCCCCGACGGGACAGGGGGTGAGCAGTTCTTC. The V gene is TRBV29-1, the J gene TRBJ2-1; 11 nucleotides align to TRBD1. This CDR3 is built from 14 residues. V shed 7 bases and J 9 bases; nucleotides not matched to a gene: 11. The germline V gene encodes CDR1 SQVTM and CDR2 ANQGSEA.

DNA for the CDR3: TGTGCCAGCAGTAACAGACAGCTAGCCAAAAACATTCAGTACTTC. Protein: CASSNRQLAKNIQYF. The gene calls are TRBV28 and TRBJ2-4; the D gene is possibly TRBD1 (5 bases). The length of the CDR3 is 15 residues. CDR1 is MDHEN and CDR2 is SYDVKM in the germline V gene. The V end was cut by 5 bases, the J end by 0 bases, with 11 bases between.

This clone showed up just once. The chain links TRBV19 to TRBJ2-1, with TRBD2 identical over 7 bases. This CDR3 is built from 15 residues. Germline CDR1 reads LNHDA; CDR2 reads SQIVND (reference sequence). Losses at the gene ends were 3 bases for V and 2 bases for J; bases not matched to a gene: 4. The CDR3 region is CASSINSGPYNEQFF. CDR3 nucleotides: TGTGCCAGTAGTATCAATAGCGGGCCCTACAATGAGCAGTTCTTC. Together with reference TRBV19 and TRBJ2-1, the CDR3 gives the full variable domain: DGGITQSPKYLFRKEGQNVTLSCEQNLNHDAMYWYRQDPGQGLRLIYYSQIVNDFQKGDIAEGYSVSREKKESFPLTVTSAQKNPTAFYLCASSINSGPYNEQFFGPGTRLTVL.

The chain joins TRBV6-1 to TRBJ2-7; 11 positions match TRBD2. The V gene's germline CDR1 is MNHNS and CDR2 SASEGT. V shed 4 bases and J 0 bases; nucleotides not matched to a gene: 5. The CDR3 totals 16 residues. The CDR3 sequence is CASSGASGRTSYEQYF. The CDR3 DNA follows: TGTGCCAGCAGTGGGGCTAGCGGGAGGACCTCCTACGAGCAGTACTTC.

The V call is TRBV6-1, the J call TRBJ2-7, with 8 bases lining up with TRBD1. The CDR3 is 16 amino acids. The germline V gene encodes CDR1 MNHNS and CDR2 SASEGT. The V gene end was trimmed by 1 base and the J gene end by 3 bases; junction bases not matched to a gene: 8. In nucleotides, the CDR3 is TGTGCCAGCAGTGAAGTGTACGGGACAGGATACTACGAGCAGTACTTC. Its protein product is CASSEVYGTGYYEQYF.

This chain's CDR3 is CATLDRGNYGYTF. CDR3 DNA sequence: TGTGCCACCTTGGACAGGGGGAACTATGGCTACACCTTC. V and J are TRBV28 and TRBJ1-2; 10 nucleotides match TRBD1. Germline CDR1 MDHEN, CDR2 SYDVKM. The CDR3 sequence is 13 residues long. V lost 10 bases to trimming and J lost 2 bases; unmatched junction nucleotides: 4.

The CDR3 DNA reads as TGTGCCAGCAGGCTACTAGCGAGCGGAGGGGAGCTGTTTTTT. As protein: CASRLLASGGELFF. The chain couples TRBV9 to TRBJ2-2; 7 nucleotides match TRBD2. The CDR3 is 14 residues long. CDR1 and CDR2 from the germline V gene are SGDLS and YYNGEE. J gave up 8 bases and V 5 bases, and 9 bases lay outside the gene matches.

The chain couples TRBV18 to TRBJ1-3; D perhaps matches TRBD1 (6 bases). Germline CDR1 reads KGHSH; CDR2 reads LQKENI. The CDR3 runs to 17 residues. The V end was cut by 3 bases, the J end by 0 bases, with 15 bases between. The CDR3 DNA reads TGTGCCAGCTCACCCACCGGACAGTTCCACTCTGGAAACACCATATATTTT. Translating it yields CASSPTGQFHSGNTIYF.

This chain joins TRBV7-3 and TRBJ1-2; 9 bases agree with TRBD1. This CDR3 has 16 residues. CDR1 is SGHTA and CDR2 is FQGTGA in the germline V gene. V trimming: 0 bases; J trimming: 1 base; junction bases outside the gene matches: 3. CDR3 protein: CASSLTGTGFNYGYTF. Here the CDR3 DNA reads TGTGCCAGCAGCTTAACTGGGACAGGGTTTAACTATGGCTACACCTTC. The full variable domain, rest sourced from reference TRBV7-3 and TRBJ1-2, is GAGVSQTPSNKVTEKGKYVELRCDPISGHTALYWYRQSLGQGPEFLIYFQGTGAADDSGLPNDRFFAVRPEGSVSTLKIQRTERGDSAVYLCASSLTGTGFNYGYTFGSGTRLTVV.

V gene TRBV29-1 combines with J gene TRBJ2-1, with D unclear. The CDR3 covers 15 residues. Germline-derived CDR1 and CDR2 are SQVTM and ANQGSEA. Trimming cost V 3 bases and J 3 bases, with 15 bases left between them. DNA for the CDR3: TGCAGCGTTGACGTATCACAGCAAGTCTACAATGAGCAGTTCTTC. This translates into CSVDVSQQVYNEQFF.

The chain couples TRBV5-4 to TRBJ2-1; 12 nucleotides line up with TRBD2. Germline-derived CDR1 and CDR2 are SGHNT and YYREEE (reference sequence). J lost 0 bases, V lost 4 bases, and 11 bases had no gene match. This CDR3 is 19 amino acids long. The chain's CDR3 is CASSPRLAGGDRSYNEQFF. For the CDR3, the DNA is TGTGCCAGCAGCCCCAGGCTAGCGGGAGGGGATCGCTCCTACAATGAGCAGTTCTTC.

V usage is TRBV5-5 and J usage is TRBJ2-2; tentative D call: TRBD1 (6 bases). Germline CDR1 and CDR2: SGHKS and YYEKEE (reference sequence). Trimming removed 1 base from V and 7 bases from J, with 14 bases in between. This CDR3 has 15 residues. The CDR3 DNA follows: TGTGCCAGCAGCTTGATCCAGGGGAGTATCGGGGAGCTGTTTTTT. Amino acids: CASSLIQGSIGELFF.

The chain links TRBV7-3 to TRBJ2-3; D is perhaps TRBD2 (5 bases). The V gene lost 6 bases and the J gene lost 4 bases, with 11 bases spanning the gap. CDR1 SGHTA and CDR2 FQGTGA come from the germline V gene. The CDR3 is 13 residues long. This chain's CDR3 is CASSRGLSDTQYF. The CDR3 bases are TGTGCCAGCAGTCGAGGGCTCTCAGATACGCAGTATTTT.

V is TRBV6-5 and J is TRBJ2-7; D may be TRBD2 (6 bases). The V end lost 6 bases, the J end lost 2 bases, and 14 bases lay between the germline ends. The germline gives CDR1 MNHEY, CDR2 SVGAGI. This CDR3 is 14 amino acids long. The CDR3 sequence: CASRTLAQPYEQYF. CDR3 DNA: TGTGCCAGCAGAACTCTAGCGCAGCCCTACGAGCAGTACTTC.

The V call is TRBV25-1, the J call TRBJ2-1; 10 bases fit TRBD2. Germline V gives CDR1 MGHDK, CDR2 SYGVNS. CDR3 length: 16 amino acids. Trimming removed 3 bases from V and 8 bases from J; junction bases left unmatched: 10. The CDR3, as DNA: TGTGCCAGCAGTGACTTCCCTAGCGGGAGTACAGATGAGCAGTTCTTC. Its protein product is CASSDFPSGSTDEQFF.

The genes are TRBV11-2 and TRBJ2-7; 8 bases match TRBD2. V trimming: 2 bases; J trimming: 4 bases; junction bases outside the gene matches: 4. CDR3 length equals 14 residues. In germline, CDR1 is SGHAT, CDR2 FQNNGV. CDR3 sequence: CASSLKGLGYEQYF. The CDR3 coding sequence is TGTGCCAGCAGCTTAAAGGGACTAGGTTACGAGCAGTACTTC.

This sequence joins TRBV18 and TRBJ2-7; the D gene is possibly TRBD1 (5 bases). V lost 3 bases and J lost 1, with 7 bases in between. Germline CDR1 is KGHSH and CDR2 is LQKENI. This CDR3 spans 13 amino acids. The CDR3 bases are TGTGCCAGCTCACCGACAGCATCCTACGAGCAGTACTTC. Translation gives CASSPTASYEQYF. Using reference TRBV18 and TRBJ2-7 for the parts outside the CDR3, the full variable domain is NAGVMQNPRHLVRRRGQEARLRCSPMKGHSHVYWYRQLPEEGLKFMVYLQKENIIDESGMPKERFSAEFPKEGPSILRIQQVVRGDSAAYFCASSPTASYEQYFGPGTRLTVT.

The chain recombines TRBV7-2 with TRBJ2-1; 8 bases line up with TRBD1. Germline values: CDR1 SGHTA, CDR2 FQGNSA. V lost 1 base, J lost 8 bases, and 10 bases stayed unmatched. This CDR3 comprises 16 residues. The CDR3 loop is CASSLGSTGARDEQFF. The CDR3 nucleotides read TGTGCCAGCAGCTTAGGATCGACAGGGGCCAGGGATGAGCAGTTCTTC.

This rearrangement joins TRBV19 to TRBJ2-5; D is possibly TRBD1 (5 bases). Deletions cut 3 bases from V and 2 bases from J, with 10 bases between. The CDR3 has 14 residues. Looked up from germline, CDR1 is LNHDA and CDR2 is SQIVND (reference sequence). The CDR3 sequence is CASSISRQQETQYF. CDR3 coding DNA: TGTGCCAGTAGTATTAGTAGACAGCAAGAGACCCAGTACTTC.

The J gene is TRBJ2-5, the V gene TRBV5-3; D ambiguous. TRBV5-3 is classed as an ORF, of uncertain function. This CDR3 is 13 amino acids long. The V end lost 0 bases, the J end lost 1 base, and 4 bases lay between the germline ends. The CDR3 loop reads CARSLVGQETQYF. CDR3 nucleotides: TGTGCCAGAAGCTTGGTCGGCCAAGAGACCCAGTACTTC.

J is TRBJ1-5 and V is TRBV19, with D tentatively TRBD1 (5 bases). The CDR3 sequence is 14 residues long. V lost 7 bases to trimming and J lost 0 bases, with 10 bases between them. Germline CDR1 is LNHDA and CDR2 is SQIVND (reference sequence). The CDR3 is CASNGGDSNQPQHF. The CDR3 DNA follows: TGTGCCAGTAACGGAGGGGATAGCAATCAGCCCCAGCATTTT.

The V gene is TRBV6-6, the J gene TRBJ2-3, with 12 bases identical to TRBD2. This CDR3 has 16 residues. V gave up 2 bases and J gave up 6 bases; unmatched junction bases: 6. Germline CDR1 and CDR2: MNHNY and SVGAGI (reference sequence). CDR3 bases: TGTGCCAGCAGTTACGGGTCTAGCGGGAGGGTGGATACGCAGTATTTT. This codes for CASSYGSSGRVDTQYF.

The rearrangement uses TRBV5-4 and TRBJ2-1, with TRBD1 matching 7 bases. CDR3 length: 13 amino acids. The ends lost 4 bases at V and 9 bases at J; junction bases unmatched: 7. The germline gives CDR1 SGHNT, CDR2 YYREEE (reference sequence). CDR3 amino acids: CASSTGQNTEQFF. Here the CDR3 DNA reads TGTGCCAGCAGCACGGGACAGAACACTGAGCAGTTCTTC.